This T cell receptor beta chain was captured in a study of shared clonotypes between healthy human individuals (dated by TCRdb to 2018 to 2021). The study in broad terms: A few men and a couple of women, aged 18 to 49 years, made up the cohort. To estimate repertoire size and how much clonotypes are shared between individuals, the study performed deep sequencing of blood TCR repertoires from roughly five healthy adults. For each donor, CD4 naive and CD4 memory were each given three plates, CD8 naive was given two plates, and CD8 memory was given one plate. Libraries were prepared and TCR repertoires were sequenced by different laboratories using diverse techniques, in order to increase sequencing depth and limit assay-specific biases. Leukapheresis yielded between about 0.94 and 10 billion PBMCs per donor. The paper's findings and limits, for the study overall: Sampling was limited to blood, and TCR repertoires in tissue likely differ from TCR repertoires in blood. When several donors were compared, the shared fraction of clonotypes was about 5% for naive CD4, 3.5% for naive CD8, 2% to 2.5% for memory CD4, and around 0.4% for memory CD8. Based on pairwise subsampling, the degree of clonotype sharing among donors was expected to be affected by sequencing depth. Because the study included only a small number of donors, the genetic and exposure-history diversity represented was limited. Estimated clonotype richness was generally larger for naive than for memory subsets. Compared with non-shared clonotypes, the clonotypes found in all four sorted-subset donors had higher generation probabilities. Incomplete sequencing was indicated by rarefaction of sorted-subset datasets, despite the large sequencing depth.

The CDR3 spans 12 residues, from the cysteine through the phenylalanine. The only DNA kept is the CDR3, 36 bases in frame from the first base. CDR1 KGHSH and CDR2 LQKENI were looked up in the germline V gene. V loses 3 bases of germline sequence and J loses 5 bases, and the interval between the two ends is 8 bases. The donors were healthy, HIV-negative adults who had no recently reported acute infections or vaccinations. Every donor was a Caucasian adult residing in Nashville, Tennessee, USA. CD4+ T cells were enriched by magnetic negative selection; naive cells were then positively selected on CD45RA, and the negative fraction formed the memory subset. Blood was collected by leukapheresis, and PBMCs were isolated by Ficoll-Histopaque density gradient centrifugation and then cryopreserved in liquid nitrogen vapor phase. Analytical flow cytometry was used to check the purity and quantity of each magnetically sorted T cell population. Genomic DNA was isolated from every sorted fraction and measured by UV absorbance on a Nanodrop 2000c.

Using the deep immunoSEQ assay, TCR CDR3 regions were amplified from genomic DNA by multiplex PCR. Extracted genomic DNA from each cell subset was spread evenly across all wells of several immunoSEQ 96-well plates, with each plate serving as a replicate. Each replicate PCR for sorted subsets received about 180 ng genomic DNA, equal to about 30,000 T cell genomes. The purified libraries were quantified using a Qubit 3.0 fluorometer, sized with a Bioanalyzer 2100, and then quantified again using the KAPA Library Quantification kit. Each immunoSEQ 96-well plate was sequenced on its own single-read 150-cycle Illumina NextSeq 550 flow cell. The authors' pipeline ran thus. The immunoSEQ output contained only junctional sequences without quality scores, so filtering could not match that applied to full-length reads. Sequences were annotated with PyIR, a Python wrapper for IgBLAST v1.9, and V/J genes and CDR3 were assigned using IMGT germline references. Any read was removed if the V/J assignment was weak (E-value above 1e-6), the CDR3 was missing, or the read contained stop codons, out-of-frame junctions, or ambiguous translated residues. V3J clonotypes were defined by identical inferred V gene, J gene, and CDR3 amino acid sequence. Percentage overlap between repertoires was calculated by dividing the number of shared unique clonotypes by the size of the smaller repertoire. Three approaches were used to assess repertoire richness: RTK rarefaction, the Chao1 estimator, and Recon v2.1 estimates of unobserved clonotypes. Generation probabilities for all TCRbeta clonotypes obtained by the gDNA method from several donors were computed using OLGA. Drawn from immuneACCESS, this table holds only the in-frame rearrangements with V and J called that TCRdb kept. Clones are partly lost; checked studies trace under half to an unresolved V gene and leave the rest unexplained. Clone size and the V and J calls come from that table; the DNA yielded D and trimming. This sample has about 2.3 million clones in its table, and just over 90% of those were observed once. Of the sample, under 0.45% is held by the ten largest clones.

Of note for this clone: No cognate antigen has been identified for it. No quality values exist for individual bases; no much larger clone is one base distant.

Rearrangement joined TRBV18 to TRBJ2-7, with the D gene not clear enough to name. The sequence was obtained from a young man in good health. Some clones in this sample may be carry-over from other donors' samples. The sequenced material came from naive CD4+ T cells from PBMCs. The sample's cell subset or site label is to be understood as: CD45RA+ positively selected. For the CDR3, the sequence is CASSPQDNEQYF. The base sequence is TGTGCCAGCTCACCCCAAGACAACGAGCAGTACTTC.